The subject of this entry is one T cell receptor beta chain. The data belong to a study of T cells expressing NK-cell markers. TCRdb derives one entry per CDR3 protein from the 5' RACE reads, leaving out DNA. Its table lists about 150,000 distinct CDR3 sequences. Germline V gene lookup returns CDR1 KGHDR and CDR2 SFDVKD. The CDR3 spans 16 residues. V is TRBV24-1 and J is TRBJ1-1; TCRdb picks TRBD1, but there is no DNA to check that call. The sequenced sample consisted of blood T cells: a sorted CD56 or NKG2C T cell subset, CD4+ or CD8+ T cells, or bulk PBMC T cells (not recorded which). This sequence originates from a woman aged 50 to 65 in good health. CDR3 region: CATSAGGAGVNTEAFF.